A selection of T cell receptor beta chains follows, all from one sample in a study of blood T cell repertoires in COVID-19. Sequencing was performed with immunoSEQ multiplex PCR; in TCRdb, only in-frame clones are kept and a portion is missing. The sample shows a few hundred thousand clones, about 90% of them seen only once. Sequences were obtained from PBMCs or T cells enriched from blood (not recorded which). These receptor sequences come from a woman between 25 and 40 years old who had recovered from COVID-19. The conserved cysteine and the conserved F or W are not part of the CDR3 here. D genes are given only for firm matches.

D gene | J gene | V gene | CDR3 protein
. | TRBJ1-5 | TRBV28 | ASSLASSNQPQH
TRBD2 | TRBJ2-5 | TRBV6-2/TRBV6-3 | ASSSDGLRGETQY
. | TRBJ1-2 | TRBV18 | ASSDTMGNYGYT
TRBD2 | TRBJ2-5 | TRBV5-6 | ASRGSGGAETQY
TRBD1 | TRBJ1-5 | TRBV28 | ASSLQGDRGNQPQH
TRBD1 | TRBJ1-2 | TRBV4-1 | ASSTQLGGQVSYGYT
. | TRBJ2-5 | TRBV12-3/TRBV12-4 | ASSEAGETQY
. | TRBJ1-6 | TRBV28 | ASSFFTGYNSPLH
TRBD1 | TRBJ2-7 | TRBV24-1 | ATSDGQGRFYEQY
. | TRBJ2-1 | TRBV10-3 | AISGDRNNNEQF
. | TRBJ2-1 | TRBV18 | ASSLSTGTNEQF
. | TRBJ2-2 | TRBV3-1/TRBV3-2 | ASSPKSGNGELF
. | TRBJ2-1 | TRBV19 | ASSPRQNNEQF
. | TRBJ1-5 | TRBV6-1 | ASSGEVNRSNQPQH
. | TRBJ1-1 | TRBV3-1/TRBV3-2 | ASRAAGRTEAF
. | TRBJ1-5 | TRBV15 | ATSRGDAGSSNQPQH
TRBD2 | TRBJ2-3 | TRBV7-2 | ASSSTPGLAQY
. | TRBJ1-4 | TRBV5-1 | ASSPTGETNEKLF
. | TRBJ1-6 | TRBV18 | ASSPSDSPYNSPLH
. | TRBJ2-7 | TRBV5-1 | ASSLDSGTYYEQY
TRBD1 | TRBJ2-4 | TRBV7-9 | ASGGQAGAKNIQY
TRBD1 | TRBJ2-2 | TRBV18 | ASSIRQGRTGELF
TRBD1 | TRBJ1-2 | TRBV6-2/TRBV6-3 | ASSSAGQGPANYGYT
. | TRBJ1-5 | TRBV27 | ASSLTSAGNQPQH
. | TRBJ1-1 | TRBV5-6 | ASSLILGTNTEAF
. | TRBJ2-7 | TRBV2 | ASSAGQLSYEQY
TRBD2 | TRBJ2-7 | TRBV7-2 | ASSLDWGGSFYEQY
. | TRBJ1-6 | TRBV30 | AWSKTGNSPLH
TRBD1 | TRBJ1-2 | TRBV19 | ASTLDRGLGYT
TRBD1 | TRBJ2-5 | TRBV7-7 | ASSPGTGRNQY
. | TRBJ1-2 | TRBV6-5 | ASSPTGTPGYT
. | TRBJ1-1 | TRBV3-1/TRBV3-2 | ASSRQPGPGAF
. | TRBJ2-3 | TRBV6-5 | ASRFRRDAGDTQY
. | TRBJ1-2 | TRBV2 | ASRGGLGLYGYT
TRBD1 | TRBJ1-1 | TRBV5-1 | ASSPLGQGPNTEAF
. | TRBJ1-1 | TRBV6-6 | ASSYPGQGMTEAF
TRBD2 | TRBJ2-3 | TRBV11-2 | ASSLGASGGSTDTQY
TRBD2 | TRBJ2-1 | TRBV6-2/TRBV6-3 | ASSSTSGHEQF
. | TRBJ1-1 | TRBV6-5 | ASSYWGVANTEAF
. | TRBJ1-2 | TRBV18 | ASSAGLEYGYT
. | TRBJ1-4 | TRBV28 | ASSLGTGPNEKLF
. | TRBJ1-2 | TRBV5-1 | ASTFTTGTNYGYT
. | TRBJ2-2 | TRBV18 | ASSGQGLNTGELF
. | TRBJ2-7 | TRBV24-1 | ATSDSTTGTYEQY
TRBD1 | TRBJ1-2 | TRBV19 | ASRESQSRDRGRHYGYT
. | TRBJ2-3 | TRBV5-4 | ASRQGRDTQY
TRBD1 | TRBJ1-5 | TRBV7-9 | ASSQQGGSQPQH
TRBD1 | TRBJ1-1 | TRBV6-4 | ASSPGTGAAF
TRBD1 | TRBJ2-5 | TRBV3-1/TRBV3-2 | ASSPKMRDRKTQY
. | TRBJ1-1 | TRBV5-1 | ASSANTGRTEAF
. | TRBJ2-5 | TRBV9 | ASSVAEGIGETQY
. | TRBJ2-2 | TRBV6-2/TRBV6-3 | ASSSYRNSNTGELF